This T cell receptor beta chain came from a study of cytomegalovirus exposure and HLA in healthy donors. In the study overall: Later analysis reported that the approximately 120 validation repertoires shared the platform of the approximately 620 first-cohort repertoires.

Using immunoSEQ multiplex PCR, the repertoire was profiled, and TCRdb retains in-frame clones only, with some absent. The sample has 150,000 to 200,000 clones, roughly 88% seen once; the top ten hold about 1.5%. V lost 6 bases to trimming and J lost 9 bases, with 12 bases between them. Germline lookup yields CDR1 SQVTM and CDR2 ANQGSEA. The length of the CDR3 is 11 residues. Regarding the study as a whole: According to a subsequent analysis, TCR clusters identified in the first cohort showed a tendency to co-occur across the 100 to 150 validation repertoires. Published work reported that the classifier diagnosed cytomegalovirus status with high specificity and sensitivity.

A word on this clone: Its antigen is undetermined.

The source is a woman aged 18 to 35 in good health and CMV-seronegative. The V call is TRBV29-1, the J call TRBJ2-4; D possibly corresponds to TRBD1 (5 bases). Sequences were obtained from PBMCs. CDR3 in DNA: TGCAGCGTCCTTACAGGTGCCATTCAGTACTTC. Translation: CSVLTGAIQYF.